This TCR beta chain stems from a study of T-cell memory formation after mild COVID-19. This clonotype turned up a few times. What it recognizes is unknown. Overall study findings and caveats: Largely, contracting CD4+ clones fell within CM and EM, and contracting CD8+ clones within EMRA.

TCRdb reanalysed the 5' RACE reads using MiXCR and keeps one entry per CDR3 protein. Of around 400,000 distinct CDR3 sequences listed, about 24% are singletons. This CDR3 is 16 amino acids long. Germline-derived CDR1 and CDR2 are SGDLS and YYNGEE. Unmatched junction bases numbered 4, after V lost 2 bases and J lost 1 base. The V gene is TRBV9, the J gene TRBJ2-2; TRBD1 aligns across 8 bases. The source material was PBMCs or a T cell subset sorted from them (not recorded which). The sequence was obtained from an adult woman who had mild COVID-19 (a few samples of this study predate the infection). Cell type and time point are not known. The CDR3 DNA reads TGTGCCAGCAGCGTCACGGGACAGGTGAACACCGGGGAGCTGTTTTTT. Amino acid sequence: CASSVTGQVNTGELFF.